This paragraph reports one T cell receptor beta chain. Its antigen remains unidentified. Clinicians made diagnoses from clinical symptoms, serum thyroxine, TRAb, thyroid ultrasound and orbital computed tomography. This specimen comes from a study of Graves' ophthalmopathy and Graves' hyperthyroidism. The overall study: Hyperthyroidism is called stable when no ophthalmopathy develops within 18 months of follow-up.

Study findings and constraints: Blood also contained most of the expanded thyroid clonotypes above 0.001 frequency. A 13-signature model separated ophthalmopathy from stable hyperthyroidism, just over 85% sensitivity, roughly 80% specificity.

RNA transcripts were the source from which TCR beta CDR3 regions were amplified. Amplification began with first-round RT-PCR using HTBI primers, then second-round multiplex PCR was performed. TCRdb fed the multiplex PCR reads into MiXCR, producing one record per CDR3 protein. The data hold approximately 540,000 distinct CDR3 sequences, with 35% to 40% observed a single time. CDR1 is DFQATT and CDR2 is SNEGSKA in the germline V gene (reference sequence). The CDR3 spans 15 residues. The V and J ends lost 0 bases and 3 bases, in that order; junction bases with no gene match: 5. The sequenced sample was peripheral blood or thyroid tissue (not recorded which). This TCR came from an adult man with Graves' hyperthyroidism. This chain links TRBV20-1 with TRBJ1-5; 7 bases align to TRBD1. The chain's CDR3 is CSARDWKGANQPQHF. In DNA, the CDR3 is TGCAGTGCTAGAGATTGGAAGGGGGCCAATCAGCCCCAGCATTTT.